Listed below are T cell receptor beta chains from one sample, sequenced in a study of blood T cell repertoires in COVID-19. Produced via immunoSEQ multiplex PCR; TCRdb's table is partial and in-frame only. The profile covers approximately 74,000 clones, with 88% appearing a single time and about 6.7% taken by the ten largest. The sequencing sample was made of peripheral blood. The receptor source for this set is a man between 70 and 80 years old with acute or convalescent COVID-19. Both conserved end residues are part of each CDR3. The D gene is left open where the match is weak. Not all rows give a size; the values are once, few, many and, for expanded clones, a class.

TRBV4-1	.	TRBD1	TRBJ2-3	CASSQGPRQGSDTQYF	TGCGCCAGCAGCCAGGGACCTCGACAGGGATCAGATACGCAGTATTTT
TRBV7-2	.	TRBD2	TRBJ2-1	CASSLVSGSSNEQFF	TGTGCCAGCAGCTTAGTTAGCGGGAGTAGCAATGAGCAGTTCTTC
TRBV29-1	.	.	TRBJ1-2	CSVDLGAIPYGYTF	TGCAGCGTTGACCTAGGGGCTATCCCCTATGGCTACACCTTC
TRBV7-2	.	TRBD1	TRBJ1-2	CASSVNRGANYGYTF	TGTGCCAGCAGCGTCAACAGGGGAGCTAACTATGGCTACACCTTC
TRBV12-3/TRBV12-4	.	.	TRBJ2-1	CASSLLATNEQFF	TGTGCCAGCAGTCTACTAGCAACCAATGAGCAGTTCTTC
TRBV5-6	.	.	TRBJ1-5	CASSLRGTNQPQHF	TGTGCCAGCAGCCTCCGGGGAACCAATCAGCCCCAGCATTTT
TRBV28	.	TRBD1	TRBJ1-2	CASGTGTVNYGYTF	TGTGCCAGCGGAACCGGGACAGTCAACTATGGCTACACCTTC
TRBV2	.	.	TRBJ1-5	CASRGPGHQPQHF	TGTGCCAGCAGGGGTCCAGGCCATCAGCCCCAGCATTTT
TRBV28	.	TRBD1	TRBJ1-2	CASETGGHYGYTF	TGTGCCAGCGAGACAGGGGGCCACTATGGCTACACCTTC
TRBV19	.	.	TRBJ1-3	CASSPKYGSDFGNTIYF	TGTGCCAGTAGTCCTAAATACGGCTCAGACTTTGGAAACACCATATATTTT
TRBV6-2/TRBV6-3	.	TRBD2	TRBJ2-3	CASSGGRDTDTQYF	TGTGCCAGCAGCGGCGGGAGAGACACAGATACGCAGTATTTT
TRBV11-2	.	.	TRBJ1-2	CASSPPPGEAAGYTF	TGTGCCAGCAGCCCCCCTCCGGGGGAGGCGGCCGGCTACACCTTC
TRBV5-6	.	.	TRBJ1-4	CASSPTGQQKKLFF	TGTGCCAGCAGCCCAACAGGGCAGCAGAAAAAACTGTTTTTT
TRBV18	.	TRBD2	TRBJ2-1	CASSPRSGGDHNEQFF	TGTGCCAGCTCACCACGTAGCGGGGGGGATCACAATGAGCAGTTCTTC
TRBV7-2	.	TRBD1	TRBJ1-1	CASSLSWAGGFTEAFF	TGTGCCAGCAGCTTAAGTTGGGCAGGGGGTTTTACTGAAGCTTTCTTT
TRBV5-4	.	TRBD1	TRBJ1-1	CASRGTGDTEAFF	TGTGCCAGCAGGGGCACAGGGGACACTGAAGCTTTCTTT
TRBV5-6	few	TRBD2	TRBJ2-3	CASSSLAGGTDTQYF	TGTGCCAGCAGCTCACTAGCGGGGGGCACAGATACGCAGTATTTT
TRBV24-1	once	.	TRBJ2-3	CATSGTGRTGTDTQYF	TGTGCCACCAGTGGTACGGGTCGGACAGGCACAGATACGCAGTATTTT
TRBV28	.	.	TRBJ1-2	CASHRAGGDYGYTF	TGTGCCAGCCATCGGGCGGGAGGGGACTATGGCTACACCTTC
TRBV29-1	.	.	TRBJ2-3	CSVEDLGAFRTDTQYF	TGCAGCGTTGAAGATCTTGGGGCGTTTCGCACAGATACGCAGTATTTT
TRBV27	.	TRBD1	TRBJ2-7	CASSLSDRDYEQYF	TGTGCCAGCAGTTTATCGGACAGGGACTACGAGCAGTACTTC
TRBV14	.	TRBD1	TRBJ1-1	CASSQGLGTGATEAFF	TGTGCCAGCAGCCAAGGCCTTGGGACAGGGGCCACTGAAGCTTTCTTT
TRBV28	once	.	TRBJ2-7	CASSPNYLRGEQYF	TGTGCCAGCAGCCCAAACTACCTGAGAGGCGAGCAGTACTTC
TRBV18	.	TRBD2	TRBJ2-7	CASSPRTSVYEQYF	TGTGCCAGCTCACCACGGACTAGCGTCTACGAGCAGTACTTC
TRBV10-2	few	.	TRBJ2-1	CASSLGSGEQFF	TGCGCCAGCAGCCTCGGGAGCGGGGAGCAGTTCTTC
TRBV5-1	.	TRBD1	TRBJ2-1	CASSPGQGIYNEQFF	TGCGCCAGCAGCCCGGGACAGGGGATCTACAATGAGCAGTTCTTC
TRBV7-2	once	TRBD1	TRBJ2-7	CASSSTGGWGEQYF	TGTGCCAGCAGCTCAACAGGGGGATGGGGCGAGCAGTACTTC
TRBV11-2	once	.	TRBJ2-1	CASSLVPGVGFNEQFF	TGTGCCAGCAGCTTAGTTCCGGGAGTGGGATTCAATGAGCAGTTCTTC
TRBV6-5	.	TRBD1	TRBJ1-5	CASGDRRGYRQPQHF	TGTGCCAGTGGGGACAGGCGGGGGTATCGTCAGCCCCAGCATTTT
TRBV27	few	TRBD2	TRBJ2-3	CASSFAGRRTTDTQYF	TGTGCCAGCAGTTTTGCCGGGAGGCGTACCACAGATACGCAGTATTTT
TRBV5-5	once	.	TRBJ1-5	CASSFQATSNQPQHF	TGTGCCAGCAGCTTCCAAGCGACTAGCAATCAGCCCCAGCATTTT
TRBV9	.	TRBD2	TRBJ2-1	CASSVATRGAGNEQFF	TGTGCCAGCAGCGTAGCTACGCGGGGGGCCGGGAATGAGCAGTTCTTC
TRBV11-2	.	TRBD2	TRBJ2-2	CASSYRTSGVSGELFF	TGTGCCAGCAGCTACCGGACTAGCGGGGTCTCGGGGGAGCTGTTTTTT
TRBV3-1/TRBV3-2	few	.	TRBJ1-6	CASIAGHNSPLHF	TGTGCCAGCATTGCAGGGCATAATTCACCCCTCCACTTT
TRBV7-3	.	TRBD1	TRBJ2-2	CASSLKGAAGLTGPGELFF	TGTGCCAGCAGCTTAAAGGGGGCAGCCGGTTTAACGGGCCCCGGGGAGCTGTTTTTT
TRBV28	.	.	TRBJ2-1	CASSPPGLLSYNEQFF	TGTGCCAGCAGTCCCCCGGGACTTCTATCCTACAATGAGCAGTTCTTC
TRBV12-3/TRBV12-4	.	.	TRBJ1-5	CASSTRENQPQHF	TGTGCCAGCAGTACTAGGGAGAATCAGCCCCAGCATTTT
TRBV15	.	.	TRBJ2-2	CATSRTGYTGELFF	TGTGCCACCAGCCGTACAGGGTACACCGGGGAGCTGTTTTTT
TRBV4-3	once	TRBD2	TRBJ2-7	CASSQSPGGVAGVEQYF	TGCGCCAGCAGCCAGTCCCCCGGGGGGGTAGCGGGAGTCGAGCAGTACTTC
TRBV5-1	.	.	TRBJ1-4	CASSSEGGNEKLFF	TGCGCCAGCAGCTCCGAGGGGGGGAATGAAAAACTGTTTTTT
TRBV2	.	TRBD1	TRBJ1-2	CASNRDRTIDGYTF	TGTGCCAGCAACCGGGACAGGACGATAGATGGCTACACCTTC
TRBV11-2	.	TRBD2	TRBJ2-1	CASSLGSGVLFNEQFF	TGTGCCAGCAGCTTGGGGAGCGGGGTCCTGTTCAATGAGCAGTTCTTC
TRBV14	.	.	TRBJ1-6	CASSEGLLVSPLHF	TGTGCCAGCAGCGAAGGGCTTCTGGTATCACCCCTCCACTTT
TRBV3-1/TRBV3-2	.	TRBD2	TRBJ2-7	CASSQDPSGGTYEQYF	TGTGCCAGCAGCCAAGATCCAAGCGGGGGAACCTACGAGCAGTACTTC
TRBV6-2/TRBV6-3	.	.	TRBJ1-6	CASSSRTPDNSPLHF	TGTGCCAGCAGTTCCCGGACTCCGGATAATTCACCCCTCCACTTT
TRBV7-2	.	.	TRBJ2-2	CASSLGGVASILTGELFF	TGTGCCAGCAGCTTAGGGGGGGTAGCGAGCATCCTCACCGGGGAGCTGTTTTTT
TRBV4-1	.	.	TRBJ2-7	CASSQVLGVSYEQYF	TGCGCCAGCAGCCAAGTATTAGGGGTTTCCTACGAGCAGTACTTC
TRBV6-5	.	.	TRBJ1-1	CASSYGRSGNTEAFF	TGTGCCAGCAGTTACGGGCGCTCCGGGAACACTGAAGCTTTCTTT
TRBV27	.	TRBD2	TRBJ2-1	CASRPTSGIMLRQFF	TGTGCCAGCAGGCCCACTAGCGGGATTATGCTACGGCAGTTCTTC
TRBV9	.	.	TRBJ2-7	CASSVDGGRSYEQYF	TGTGCCAGCAGCGTAGACGGCGGCCGCTCCTACGAGCAGTACTTC